This is a list of T cell receptor beta chains from one sample in a study of blood T cell repertoires in COVID-19. Assay used: immunoSEQ multiplex PCR; TCRdb lists only in-frame clones, some missing. Among 140,000 to 150,000 clones, 85% were seen once, and the ten largest hold about 6.1%. The sample taken for sequencing was PBMCs or T cells enriched from blood (not recorded which). Source of these receptors: a woman in her forties who had recovered from COVID-19. The CDR3 runs from the conserved cysteine through the conserved F or W. Each record gives: CDR3 DNA, CDR3 protein, CDR3 length, V gene, D gene, clone size, J gene. The D gene is left open where the match is weak. Not every row has a clone size; where given, it reads once, few, many or a size class.

DNA: TGTGCCAGCAGCAACGACAGGGTATATGGCTACACCTTC; CDR3: CASSNDRVYGYTF; length: 13; V: TRBV12-3/TRBV12-4; D: TRBD1; size: .; J: TRBJ1-2
DNA: TGTGCCAGCAGCCTCGGTGCAGCGGGAGGGGAAGAGACCCAGTACTTC; CDR3: CASSLGAAGGEETQYF; length: 16; V: TRBV3-1/TRBV3-2; D: TRBD2; size: .; J: TRBJ2-5
DNA: TGTGCCAGTAGTTTAGGGACAGGCGTTAACTATGGCTACACCTTC; CDR3: CASSLGTGVNYGYTF; length: 15; V: TRBV19; D: TRBD1; size: .; J: TRBJ1-2
DNA: TGTGCCAGCAGCTTGGGTGGCAGTACCTACGAGCAGTACTTC; CDR3: CASSLGGSTYEQYF; length: 14; V: TRBV5-4; D: .; size: .; J: TRBJ2-7
DNA: TGTGCCAGTACTGGGACAGGGAAACACTATGGCTACACCTTC; CDR3: CASTGTGKHYGYTF; length: 14; V: TRBV19; D: TRBD1; size: .; J: TRBJ1-2
DNA: TGTGCCAGCAGTAGGGACAGAAACTACGAGCAGTACTTC; CDR3: CASSRDRNYEQYF; length: 13; V: TRBV6-5; D: TRBD1; size: .; J: TRBJ2-7
DNA: TGCGCCAGGGAGGGCCTGTATCAGCCCCAGCATTTT; CDR3: CAREGLYQPQHF; length: 12; V: TRBV23-1; D: .; size: .; J: TRBJ1-5
DNA: TGCAGCGTTGGTCCTAGCGGGGGCAATGAGCAGTTCTTC; CDR3: CSVGPSGGNEQFF; length: 13; V: TRBV29-1; D: TRBD2; size: few; J: TRBJ2-1
DNA: TGCGCCAGCAGCCAGAGGGACAATGAGCAGTTCTTC; CDR3: CASSQRDNEQFF; length: 12; V: TRBV4-1; D: .; size: .; J: TRBJ2-1
DNA: TGTGCCAGCAGTCCGGGACAGGGAATCGGTCAGCCCCAGCATTTT; CDR3: CASSPGQGIGQPQHF; length: 15; V: TRBV27; D: TRBD1; size: .; J: TRBJ1-5
DNA: TGTGCCAGCAGGGGAGGCGGGGGGGTTTACAATGAGCAGTTCTTC; CDR3: CASRGGGGVYNEQFF; length: 15; V: TRBV2; D: TRBD2; size: .; J: TRBJ2-1
DNA: TGCGCCAGCAGCGAGTGGACAGGGGCGAATGAGCAGTTCTTC; CDR3: CASSEWTGANEQFF; length: 14; V: TRBV5-1; D: TRBD1; size: .; J: TRBJ2-1
DNA: TGTGCCAGCACCCTTACTAGCGGGGGGGCCAAAGAGACCCAGTACTTC; CDR3: CASTLTSGGAKETQYF; length: 16; V: TRBV7-9; D: TRBD2; size: .; J: TRBJ2-5
DNA: TGTGCCAGCAGCCAAGCCCCTGACATCTATGGCTACACCTTC; CDR3: CASSQAPDIYGYTF; length: 14; V: TRBV4-2; D: .; size: .; J: TRBJ1-2
DNA: TGTGCCAGCAGCCGCCCGGGACTGGGGACAGATACGCAGTATTTT; CDR3: CASSRPGLGTDTQYF; length: 15; V: TRBV9; D: .; size: .; J: TRBJ2-3
DNA: TGCGCCAGCAGCTTGGATCCGGGTACCTACAATGAGCAGTTCTTC; CDR3: CASSLDPGTYNEQFF; length: 15; V: TRBV5-1; D: .; size: few; J: TRBJ2-1
DNA: TGTGCCAGCAGCCCTGGCGGCGTAGTCTATGGCTACACCTTC; CDR3: CASSPGGVVYGYTF; length: 14; V: TRBV5-6; D: .; size: .; J: TRBJ1-2
DNA: TGTGCCAGCAGCTTCCAGGAATTGCATTCACCCCTCCACTTT; CDR3: CASSFQELHSPLHF; length: 14; V: TRBV5-6; D: .; size: .; J: TRBJ1-6
DNA: TGTGCCAGTAGTGAGGGGGATAACACTGAAGCTTTCTTT; CDR3: CASSEGDNTEAFF; length: 13; V: TRBV19; D: .; size: .; J: TRBJ1-1
DNA: TGTGCCTGGACCGCCGGGACTAGCAGGAATGAGCAGTTCTTC; CDR3: CAWTAGTSRNEQFF; length: 14; V: TRBV30; D: TRBD2; size: .; J: TRBJ2-1
DNA: TGTGCCAGCGCCCCAACCGGGGAGGCGAGAGATACGCAGTATTTT; CDR3: CASAPTGEARDTQYF; length: 15; V: TRBV2; D: .; size: .; J: TRBJ2-3
DNA: TGTGCCAGCAGCTGGGGGACAGGCGCCGGCGAGCAGTACTTC; CDR3: CASSWGTGAGEQYF; length: 14; V: TRBV5-6; D: TRBD1; size: once; J: TRBJ2-7
DNA: TGTGCCAGCAGTTACCCGGGACAGGGGATCTACGAGCAGTACTTC; CDR3: CASSYPGQGIYEQYF; length: 15; V: TRBV6-5; D: TRBD1; size: .; J: TRBJ2-7
DNA: TGTGCCAGCAGCTTCTCCGGGACAAATAATTCACCCCTCCACTTT; CDR3: CASSFSGTNNSPLHF; length: 15; V: TRBV11-2; D: .; size: few; J: TRBJ1-6
DNA: TGTGCCAGCAGCCTAGTCGGGAACGAGCAGTACTTC; CDR3: CASSLVGNEQYF; length: 12; V: TRBV11-2; D: .; size: .; J: TRBJ2-7
DNA: TGTGCCTTTGATGTAGGACTAGCGGGAGTTTATGAGCAGTTCTTC; CDR3: CAFDVGLAGVYEQFF; length: 15; V: TRBV30; D: TRBD2; size: .; J: TRBJ2-1